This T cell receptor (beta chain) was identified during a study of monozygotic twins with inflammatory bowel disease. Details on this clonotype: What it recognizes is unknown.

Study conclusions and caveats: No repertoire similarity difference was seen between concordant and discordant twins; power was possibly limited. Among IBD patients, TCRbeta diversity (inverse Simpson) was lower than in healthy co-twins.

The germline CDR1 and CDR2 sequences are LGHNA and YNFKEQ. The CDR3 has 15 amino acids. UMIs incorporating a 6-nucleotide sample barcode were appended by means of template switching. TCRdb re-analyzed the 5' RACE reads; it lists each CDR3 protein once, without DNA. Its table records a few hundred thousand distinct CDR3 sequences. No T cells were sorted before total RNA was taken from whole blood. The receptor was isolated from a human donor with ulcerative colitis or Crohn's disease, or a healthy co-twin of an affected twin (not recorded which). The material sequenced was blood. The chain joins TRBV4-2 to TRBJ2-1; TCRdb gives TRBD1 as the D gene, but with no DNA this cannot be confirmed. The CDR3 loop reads CASSQFPGQGNEQFF.